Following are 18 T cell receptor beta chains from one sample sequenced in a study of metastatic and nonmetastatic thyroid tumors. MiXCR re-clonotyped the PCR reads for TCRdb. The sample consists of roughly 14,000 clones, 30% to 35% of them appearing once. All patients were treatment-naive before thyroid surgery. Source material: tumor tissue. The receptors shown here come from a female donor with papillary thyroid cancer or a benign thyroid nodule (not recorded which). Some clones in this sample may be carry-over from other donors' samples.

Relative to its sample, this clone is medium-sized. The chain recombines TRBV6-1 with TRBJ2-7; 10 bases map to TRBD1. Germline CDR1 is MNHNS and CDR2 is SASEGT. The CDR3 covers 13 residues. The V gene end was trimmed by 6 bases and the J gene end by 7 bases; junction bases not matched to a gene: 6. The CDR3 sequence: CASSLWTGGEQYF. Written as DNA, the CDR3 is TGTGCCAGCAGCCTCTGGACAGGGGGGGAGCAGTACTTC.

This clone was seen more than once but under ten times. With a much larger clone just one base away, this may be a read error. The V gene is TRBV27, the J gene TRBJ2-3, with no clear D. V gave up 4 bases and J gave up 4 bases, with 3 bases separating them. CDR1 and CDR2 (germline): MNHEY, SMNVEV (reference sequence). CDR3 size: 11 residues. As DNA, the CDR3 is TGTGCCAGCAGTTCTTCAGATACGCAGTATTTT. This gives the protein CASSSSDTQYF.

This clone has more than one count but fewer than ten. The CDR3 reads CASSADAGGGEQYF. The CDR3 region has the DNA TGTGCCAGCAGCGCCGATGCAGGGGGCGGCGAGCAGTACTTC. The chain is built from TRBV28 and TRBJ2-7; 8 nucleotides agree with TRBD1. This CDR3 is 14 amino acids long. Germline V CDR1 and CDR2: MDHEN, SYDVKM. V gave up 6 bases and J gave up 6 bases; unmatched junction bases: 10.

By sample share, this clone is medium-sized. CDR3 nucleotides: TGTGCCAGTAAACCTCATGTGGGACTAGCGGATTACACCGGGGAGCTGTTTTTT. This translates into CASKPHVGLADYTGELFF. The J gene is TRBJ2-2, the V gene TRBV19; 11 nucleotides match TRBD2. Germline V gene data show CDR1 as LNHDA and CDR2 as SQIVND (reference sequence). CDR3 length: 18 residues. The trim removed 7 bases at V and 3 bases at J, leaving 13 bases unmatched.

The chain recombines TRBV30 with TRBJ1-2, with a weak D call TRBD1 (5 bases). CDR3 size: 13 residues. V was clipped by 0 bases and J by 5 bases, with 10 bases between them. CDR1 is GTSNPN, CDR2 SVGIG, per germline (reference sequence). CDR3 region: CAWSVTQGYGYTF. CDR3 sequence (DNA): TGTGCCTGGAGTGTAACTCAGGGATATGGCTACACCTTC.

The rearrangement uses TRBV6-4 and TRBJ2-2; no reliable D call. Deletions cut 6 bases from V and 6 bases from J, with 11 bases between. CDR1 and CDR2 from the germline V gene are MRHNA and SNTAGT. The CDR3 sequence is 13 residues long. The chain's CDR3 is CASSFYDPGELFF. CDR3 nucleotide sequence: TGTGCCAGCAGCTTTTACGACCCCGGGGAGCTGTTTTTT.

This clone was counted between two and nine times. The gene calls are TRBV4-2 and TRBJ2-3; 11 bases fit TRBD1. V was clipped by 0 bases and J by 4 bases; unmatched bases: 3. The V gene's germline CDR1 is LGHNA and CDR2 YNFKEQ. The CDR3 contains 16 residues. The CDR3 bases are TGTGCCAGCAGCCAAGAGCCGGGACAGGGGGCAGATACGCAGTATTTT. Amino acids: CASSQEPGQGADTQYF.

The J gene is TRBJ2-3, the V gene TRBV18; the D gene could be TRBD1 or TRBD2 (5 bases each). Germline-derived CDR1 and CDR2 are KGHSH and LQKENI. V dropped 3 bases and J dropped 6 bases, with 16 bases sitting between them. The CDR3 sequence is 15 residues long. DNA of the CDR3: TGTGCCAGCTCACCTCCGATGGGGGTCGGGGATACGCAGTATTTT. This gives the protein CASSPPMGVGDTQYF.

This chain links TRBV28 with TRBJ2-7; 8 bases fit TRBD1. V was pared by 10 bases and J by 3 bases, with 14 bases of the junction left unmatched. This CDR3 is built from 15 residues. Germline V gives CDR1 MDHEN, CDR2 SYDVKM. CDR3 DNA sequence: TGTGCCACCCAGAGCCCGAACACAGGGGGCTACGAGCAGTACTTC. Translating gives CATQSPNTGGYEQYF.

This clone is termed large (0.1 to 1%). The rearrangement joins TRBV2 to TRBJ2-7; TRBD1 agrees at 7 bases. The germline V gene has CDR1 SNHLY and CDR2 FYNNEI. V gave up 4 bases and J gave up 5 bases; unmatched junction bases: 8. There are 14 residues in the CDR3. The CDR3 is CASSGHRGTNEQYF. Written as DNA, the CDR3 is TGTGCCAGCAGTGGGCACAGGGGTACCAACGAGCAGTACTTC.

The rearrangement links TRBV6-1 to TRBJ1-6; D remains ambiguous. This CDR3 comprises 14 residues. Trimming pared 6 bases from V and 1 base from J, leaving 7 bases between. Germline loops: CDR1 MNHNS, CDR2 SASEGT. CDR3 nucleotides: TGTGCCAGCAGGAGGAGTTCCTATAATTCACCCCTCCACTTT. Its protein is CASRRSSYNSPLHF.

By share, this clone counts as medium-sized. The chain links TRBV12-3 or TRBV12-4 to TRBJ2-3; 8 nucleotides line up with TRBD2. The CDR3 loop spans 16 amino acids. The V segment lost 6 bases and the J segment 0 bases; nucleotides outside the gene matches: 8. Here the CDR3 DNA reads TGTGCCAGCAGCACTACTAGCGGAGCTAGCACAGATACGCAGTATTTT. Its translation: CASSTTSGASTDTQYF.

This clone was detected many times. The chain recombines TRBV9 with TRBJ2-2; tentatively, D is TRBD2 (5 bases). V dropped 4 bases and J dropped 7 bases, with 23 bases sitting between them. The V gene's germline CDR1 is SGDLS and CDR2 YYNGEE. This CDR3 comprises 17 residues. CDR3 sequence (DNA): TGTGCCAGCAGCATGATCAAGGGAGATGGTCTAGGCGGGGAGCTGTTTTTT. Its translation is CASSMIKGDGLGGELFF.

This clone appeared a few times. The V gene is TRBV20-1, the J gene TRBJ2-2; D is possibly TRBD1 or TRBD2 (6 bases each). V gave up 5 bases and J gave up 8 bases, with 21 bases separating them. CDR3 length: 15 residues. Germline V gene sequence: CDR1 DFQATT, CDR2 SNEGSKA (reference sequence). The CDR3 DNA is TGCAGTGCTTCCCAGCTCCCCTGGGGGGCTGGGGAGCTGTTTTTT. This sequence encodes CSASQLPWGAGELFF.

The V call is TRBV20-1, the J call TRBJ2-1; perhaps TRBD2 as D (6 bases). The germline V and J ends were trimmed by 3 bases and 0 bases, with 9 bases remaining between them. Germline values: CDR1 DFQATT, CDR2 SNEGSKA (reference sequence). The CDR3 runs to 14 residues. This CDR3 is CSARIGSSYNEQFF. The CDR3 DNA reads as TGCAGTGCTAGGATCGGGAGCTCCTACAATGAGCAGTTCTTC.

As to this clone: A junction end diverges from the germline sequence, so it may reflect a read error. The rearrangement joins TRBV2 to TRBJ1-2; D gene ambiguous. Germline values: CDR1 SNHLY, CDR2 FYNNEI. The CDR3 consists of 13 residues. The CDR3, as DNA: TGTGCTAGCAGTGAGTTAGCTAACTATGGCTACACCTTC. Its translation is CASSELANYGYTF. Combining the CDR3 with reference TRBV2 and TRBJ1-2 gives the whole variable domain EPEVTQTPSHQVTQMGQEVILRCVPISNHLYFYWYRQILGQKVEFLVSFYNNEISEKSEIFDDQFSVERPDGSNFTLKIRSTKLEDSAMYFCASSELANYGYTFGSGTRLTVV.

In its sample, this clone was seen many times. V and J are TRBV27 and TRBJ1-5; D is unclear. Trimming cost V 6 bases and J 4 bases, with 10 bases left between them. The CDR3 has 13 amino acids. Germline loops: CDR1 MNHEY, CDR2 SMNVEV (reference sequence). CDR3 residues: CASRTQENQPQHF. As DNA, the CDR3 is TGTGCCAGCAGGACGCAGGAGAATCAGCCCCAGCATTTT.

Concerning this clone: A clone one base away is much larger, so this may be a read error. CDR3 in amino acids: CAISLEDRGLFREQFF. The CDR3 DNA reads TGCGCCATCAGCTTGGAGGACAGGGGGCTCTTTCGGGAGCAGTTCTTC. The chain is built from TRBV5-1 and TRBJ2-1; 11 bases line up with TRBD1. CDR1 is SGHRS and CDR2 is YFSETQ in the germline V gene. The CDR3 loop spans 16 amino acids.